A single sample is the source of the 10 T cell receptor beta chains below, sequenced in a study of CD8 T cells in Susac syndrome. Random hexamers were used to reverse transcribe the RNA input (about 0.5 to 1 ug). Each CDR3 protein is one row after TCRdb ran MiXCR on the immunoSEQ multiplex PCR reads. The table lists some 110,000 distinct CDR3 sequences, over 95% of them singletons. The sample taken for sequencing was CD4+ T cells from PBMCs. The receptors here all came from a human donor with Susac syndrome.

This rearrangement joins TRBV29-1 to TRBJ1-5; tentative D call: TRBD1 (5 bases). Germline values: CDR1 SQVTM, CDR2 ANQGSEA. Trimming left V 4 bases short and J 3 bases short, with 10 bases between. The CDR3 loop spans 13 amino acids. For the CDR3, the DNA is TGCAGCGTTGCAGGGACTAACAATCAGCCCCAGCATTTT. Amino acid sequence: CSVAGTNNQPQHF.

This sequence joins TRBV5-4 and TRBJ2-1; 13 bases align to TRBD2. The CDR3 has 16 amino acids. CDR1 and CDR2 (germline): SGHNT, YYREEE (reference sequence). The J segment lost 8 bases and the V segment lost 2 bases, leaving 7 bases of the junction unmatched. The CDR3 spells CASSLGLAGASYEQFF. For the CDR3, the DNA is TGTGCCAGCAGCTTAGGACTAGCGGGAGCCTCGTATGAGCAGTTCTTC. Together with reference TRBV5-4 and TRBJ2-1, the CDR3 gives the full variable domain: ETGVTQSPTHLIKTRGQQVTLRCSSQSGHNTVSWYQQALGQGPQFIFQYYREEENGRGNFPPRFSGLQFPNYSSELNVNALELDDSALYLCASSLGLAGASYEQFFGPGTRLTVL.

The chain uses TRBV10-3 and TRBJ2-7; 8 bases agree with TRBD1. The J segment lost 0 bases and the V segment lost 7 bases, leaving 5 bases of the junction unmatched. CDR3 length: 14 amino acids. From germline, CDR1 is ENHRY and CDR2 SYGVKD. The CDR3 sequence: CAITRTGSSYEQYF. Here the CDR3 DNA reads TGTGCCATCACCCGGACAGGGAGCTCCTACGAGCAGTACTTC.

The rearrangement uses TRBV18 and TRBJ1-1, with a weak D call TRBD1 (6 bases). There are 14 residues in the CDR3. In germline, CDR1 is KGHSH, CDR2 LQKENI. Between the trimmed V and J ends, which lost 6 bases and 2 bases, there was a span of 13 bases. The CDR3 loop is CASSPGQLNTEAFF. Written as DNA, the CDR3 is TGTGCCAGCTCCCCGGGACAATTAAACACTGAAGCTTTCTTT. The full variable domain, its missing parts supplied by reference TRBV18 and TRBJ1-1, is NAGVMQNPRHLVRRRGQEARLRCSPMKGHSHVYWYRQLPEEGLKFMVYLQKENIIDESGMPKERFSAEFPKEGPSILRIQQVVRGDSAAYFCASSPGQLNTEAFFGQGTRLTVV.

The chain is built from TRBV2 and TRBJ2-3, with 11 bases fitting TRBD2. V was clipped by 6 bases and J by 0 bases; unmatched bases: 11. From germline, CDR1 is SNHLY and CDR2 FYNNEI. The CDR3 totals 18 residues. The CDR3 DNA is TGTGCCAGCAGGAATATAATCACTAGCGGGAGAAGCACAGATACGCAGTATTTT. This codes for CASRNIITSGRSTDTQYF.

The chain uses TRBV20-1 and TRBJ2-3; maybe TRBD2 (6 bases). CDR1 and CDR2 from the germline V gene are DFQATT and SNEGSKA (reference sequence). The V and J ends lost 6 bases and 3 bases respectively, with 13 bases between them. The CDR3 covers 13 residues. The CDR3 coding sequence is TGCAGTGCCAGTCGGGGGAGGACAGATACGCAGTATTTT. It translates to CSASRGRTDTQYF.

This CDR3 reads CSVGVTTYEQYF. CDR3 nucleotide sequence: TGCAGCGTTGGTGTGACAACCTACGAGCAGTACTTC. This chain joins TRBV29-1 and TRBJ2-7; D is unresolved. The CDR3 totals 12 residues. Trimming pared 4 bases from V and 2 bases from J, leaving 9 bases between. The germline CDR1 and CDR2 sequences are SQVTM and ANQGSEA.

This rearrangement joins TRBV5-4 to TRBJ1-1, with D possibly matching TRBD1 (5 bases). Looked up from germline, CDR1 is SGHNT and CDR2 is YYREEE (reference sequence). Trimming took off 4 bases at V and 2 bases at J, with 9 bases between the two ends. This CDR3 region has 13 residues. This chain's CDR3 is CASSIDSNTEAFF. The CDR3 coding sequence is TGTGCCAGCAGCATCGACAGCAACACTGAAGCTTTCTTT.

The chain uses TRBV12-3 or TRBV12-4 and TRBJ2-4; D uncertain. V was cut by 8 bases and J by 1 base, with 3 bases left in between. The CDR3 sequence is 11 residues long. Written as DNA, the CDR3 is TGTGCCAGCGGGGCCAAAAACATTCAGTACTTC. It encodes CASGAKNIQYF.

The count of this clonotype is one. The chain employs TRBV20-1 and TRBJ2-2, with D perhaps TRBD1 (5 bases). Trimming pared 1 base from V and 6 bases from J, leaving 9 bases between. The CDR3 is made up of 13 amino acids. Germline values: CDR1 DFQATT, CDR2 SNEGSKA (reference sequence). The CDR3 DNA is TGCAGTGCTAGAGTAACAGGCGCCGGGGAGCTGTTTTTT. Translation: CSARVTGAGELFF.